Here is one T cell receptor (beta chain) with its context. Its specificity is unknown. The data belong to a study of cytomegalovirus exposure and HLA in healthy donors. Study findings and constraints: According to a subsequent analysis, TCR clusters from the first cohort were inclined to appear together in the roughly 130 validation repertoires.

The donors were part of the approximately 120-subject validation cohort, which stood apart from the 666-subject first cohort. The CDR3 sequence is 16 residues long. Germline values: CDR1 LGHNA, CDR2 YSLEER. J lost 2 bases, V lost 2 bases, and 6 bases had no gene match. The assay was immunoSEQ multiplex PCR, and TCRdb's table has in-frame clones only and misses some. The profile shows 150,000 to 180,000 clones, about 88% of them singletons. What was sequenced was PBMCs. The receptor was derived from a man between 18 and 29 years old in good health and CMV-seropositive. The chain employs TRBV4-3 and TRBJ1-2, with 9 bases aligning to TRBD1. CDR3 DNA sequence: TGCGCCAGCAGCCAAATTGGGGACAGGGTCAACTATGGCTACACCTTC. It encodes CASSQIGDRVNYGYTF.